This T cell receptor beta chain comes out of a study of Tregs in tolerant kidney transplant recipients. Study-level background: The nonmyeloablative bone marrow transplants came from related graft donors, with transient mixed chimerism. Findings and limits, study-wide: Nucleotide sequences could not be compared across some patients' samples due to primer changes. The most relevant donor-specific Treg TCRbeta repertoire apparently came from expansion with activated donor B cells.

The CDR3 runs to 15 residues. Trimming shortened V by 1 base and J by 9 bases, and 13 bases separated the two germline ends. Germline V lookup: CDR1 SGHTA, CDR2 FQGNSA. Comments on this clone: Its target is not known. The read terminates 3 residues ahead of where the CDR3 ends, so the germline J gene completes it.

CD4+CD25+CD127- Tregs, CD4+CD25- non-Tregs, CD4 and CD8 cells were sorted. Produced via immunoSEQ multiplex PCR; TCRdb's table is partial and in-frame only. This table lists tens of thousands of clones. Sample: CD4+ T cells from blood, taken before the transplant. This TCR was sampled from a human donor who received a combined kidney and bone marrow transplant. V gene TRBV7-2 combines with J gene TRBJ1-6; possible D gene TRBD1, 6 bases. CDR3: CASSLVAGAGSPLHF. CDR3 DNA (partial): TGTGCCAGCAGCTTAGTGGCAGGGGCGGGTTCACCC.